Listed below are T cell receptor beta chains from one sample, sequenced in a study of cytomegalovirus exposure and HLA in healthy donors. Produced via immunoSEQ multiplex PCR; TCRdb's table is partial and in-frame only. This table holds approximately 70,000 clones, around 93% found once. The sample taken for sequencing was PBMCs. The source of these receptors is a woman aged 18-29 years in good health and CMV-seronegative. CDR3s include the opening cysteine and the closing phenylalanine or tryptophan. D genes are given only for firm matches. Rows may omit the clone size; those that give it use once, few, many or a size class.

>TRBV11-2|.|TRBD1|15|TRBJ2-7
CASSKGQGENYEQYF
TGTGCCAGCAGCAAGGGACAGGGGGAGAACTACGAGCAGTACTTC
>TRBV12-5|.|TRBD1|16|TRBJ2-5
CASARDRGLLQETQYF
TGTGCTAGTGCCCGGGACAGGGGACTTCTCCAAGAGACCCAGTACTTC
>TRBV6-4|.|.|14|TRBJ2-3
CARAETASTDTQYF
TGTGCCAGAGCGGAAACCGCTAGCACAGATACGCAGTATTTT
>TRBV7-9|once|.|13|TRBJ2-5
CASSQGRQETQYF
TGTGCCAGCAGCCAGGGGCGCCAAGAGACCCAGTACTTC
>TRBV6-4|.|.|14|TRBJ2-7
CASSDRPGAYEQYF
TGTGCCAGCAGTGACCGGCCAGGCGCATACGAGCAGTACTTC
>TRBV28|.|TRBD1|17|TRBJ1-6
CASSLPRQGLAISPLHF
TGTGCCAGCAGTTTACCACGACAGGGCTTAGCAATTTCACCCCTCCACTTT
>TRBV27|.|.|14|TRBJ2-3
CASSLRRAGGTQYF
TGTGCCAGCAGCCTCAGGAGGGCTGGGGGTACGCAGTATTTT
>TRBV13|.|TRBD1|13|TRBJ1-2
CASKGLTGVGYTF
TGTGCCAGCAAGGGACTGACAGGGGTTGGCTACACCTTC
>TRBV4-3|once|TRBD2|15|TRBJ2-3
CASSPSGGPTDTQYF
TGCGCCAGCAGCCCTAGCGGGGGGCCCACAGATACGCAGTATTTT
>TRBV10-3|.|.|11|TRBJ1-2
CAISDGDGYTF
TGTGCCATCAGTGATGGAGATGGCTACACCTTC
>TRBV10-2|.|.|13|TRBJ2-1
CASSLAAYNEQFF
TGCGCCAGCAGCTTGGCGGCCTACAATGAGCAGTTCTTC
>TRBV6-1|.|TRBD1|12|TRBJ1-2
CASMTGVHGYTF
TGTGCCAGCATGACAGGGGTTCACGGCTACACCTTC
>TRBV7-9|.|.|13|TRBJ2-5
CASSAQGQETQYF
TGTGCCAGCAGCGCTCAGGGGCAAGAGACCCAGTACTTC
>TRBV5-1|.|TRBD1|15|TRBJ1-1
CASSKTSQGVAEAFF
TGCGCCAGCAGCAAAACCTCGCAGGGGGTGGCTGAAGCTTTCTTT
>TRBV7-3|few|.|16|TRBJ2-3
CASSLKPGSQSDTQYF
TGTGCCAGCAGCTTAAAGCCGGGGAGTCAATCAGATACGCAGTATTTT
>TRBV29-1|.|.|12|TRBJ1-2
CSVEGRNYGYTF
TGCAGCGTTGAGGGCAGGAACTATGGCTACACCTTC
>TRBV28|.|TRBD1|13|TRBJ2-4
CASRNRGENIQYF
TGTGCCAGCAGAAACAGGGGCGAGAACATTCAGTACTTC
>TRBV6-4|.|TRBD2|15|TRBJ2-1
CASRPTSGSLHEQFF
TGTGCCAGCAGACCGACTAGCGGGAGTCTCCATGAGCAGTTCTTC